This entry lists 3 T cell receptor beta chains sequenced from one sample in a study of T cells in Graves' hyperthyroidism and ophthalmopathy. Template material for amplifying TCR beta CDR3 regions consisted of RNA transcripts. RT-PCR in the first round (using the HTBI primer set) targeted the TCR CDR3. Each CDR3 protein is one row after TCRdb ran MiXCR on the multiplex PCR reads. The sample lists hundreds of thousands of distinct CDR3 sequences; approximately 14% were seen once. Sample: blood. The receptors come from a woman aged 18-30 years with Graves' hyperthyroidism.

This clonotype was counted at least ten times. The chain combines TRBV20-1 with TRBJ2-7; possibly TRBD2 for D (7 bases). The CDR3 spans 15 residues. The V gene's germline CDR1 is DFQATT and CDR2 SNEGSKA (reference sequence). V was cut by 3 bases and J by 3 bases, with 18 bases left in between. This CDR3 is CSARGRGGPFYEQYF. The CDR3 nucleotides read TGCAGTGCTAGGGGAAGGGGGGGGCCGTTCTACGAGCAGTACTTC.

In this sample, this clonotype turned up many times. The chain recombines TRBV3-1 with TRBJ1-5, with D unclear. V was cut by 3 bases and J by 4 bases, with 10 bases left in between. Germline lookup yields CDR1 LGHDT and CDR2 YNNKEL (reference sequence). The CDR3 is 14 amino acids. The chain's CDR3 is CASSQIAGNQPQHF. The CDR3 DNA sequence: TGTGCCAGCAGCCAGATCGCGGGTAATCAGCCCCAGCATTTT.

The table lists this clonotype with many counts. The CDR3 DNA sequence: TGTGCCAGCAGCTCCACACTAGCGGGGGGGGCAGATACGCAGTATTTT. This translates into CASSSTLAGGADTQYF. The chain links TRBV11-2 to TRBJ2-3; TRBD2 matches 13 bases. The length of the CDR3 is 16 residues. J lost 4 bases, V lost 4 bases, and 5 bases had no gene match. Germline CDR1 is SGHAT and CDR2 is FQNNGV.